This T cell receptor beta chain was observed in a study of post-analysis software for immune sequencing data (dated by TCRdb to about 2015). With respect to the entire study: Recorded disease courses included relapsing-remitting, secondary progressive and progressive-relapsing multiple sclerosis, with some patients lacking subtype annotation. A subset of samples was prepared in parallel using single-end sample barcoding, then pooled and co-amplified after Illumina adapter ligation. The multiple sclerosis patient repertoires were compared with under 13 previously published healthy control repertoires from donors aged about 6 to 26 years.

To demonstrate the VDJtools post-analysis software, the study profiled TCR beta repertoires from the peripheral blood of approximately twelve young patients with multiple sclerosis. The multiple sclerosis patients were children and adolescents between about 6 and 16 years of age. The library was generated by PCR. TCRdb names Illumina HiSeq 2500 as the instrument used. Unique molecular identifiers were incorporated into TCR beta cDNA libraries to reduce PCR and sequencing biases. Every 1 to 10 million input T cells yielded approximately 500,000 cDNA molecules, meaning each molecule approximated one T cell. Patient libraries were prepared and sequenced with the same protocol used for the earlier healthy control dataset. Samples belonging to the same batch were prepared together, multiplexed and sequenced on a shared HiSeq lane. In the authors' own workflow: MIGEC was used to process the raw barcoded reads, and molecular identifier groups with only a single read were discarded before consensus assembly and CDR3 extraction. Clonotype tables were post-analysed with VDJtools, normalizing diversity by down-sampling all datasets to the smallest sample size. Repertoire overlap clustering matched CDR3 amino acid but not nucleotide sequences to correct batch-related cross-sample contamination. Through fastp at Q25 and MiXCR, TCRdb rebuilt clones from the public reads, retaining in-frame beta chains. Entries are consolidated by CDR3 protein sequence, retaining the most common genes and DNA. TCRdb's processing, not the study's, gives the V and J calls here. Counted in this sample were about 770,000 distinct CDR3 sequences; 35% to 55% of them appeared once. The ten largest make up over 4.5% of the sample.

The study at large found these results: Direct clustering with F measure revealed strong co-clustering of samples prepared in the same batch, which led to a batch-effect correction. Patients showed significantly higher frequencies than controls for five TRBV segments, among them TRBV5-6, TRBV5-1 and TRBV20-1. Compared with controls, multiple sclerosis patients had significantly lower normalized Chao1 diversity, a finding suggesting substantial peripheral T-cell clonal expansion. The multiple sclerosis patient group was slightly younger than the control group.

From the cysteine up to the phenylalanine, the CDR3 has a length of 20 residues. Only the CDR3 DNA is retained, 60 bases long and in frame from the first base. The germline V and J ends show losses of 3 bases and 2 bases respectively, and no gene match explains 23 bases of the junction. CDR1 and CDR2 are drawn from the germline V gene (reference sequence): DFQATT, SNEGSKA. This clonotype was seen just once. Its antigen remains unidentified. No much larger clone is present one base from it, and per-base qualities are unavailable. The sequence came from a girl between 10 and 17 years old with multiple sclerosis. The rearranged chain carries TRBV20-1 and TRBJ2-3; 7 bases in between match TRBD2. The sequencing input was blood. The CDR3 protein is CSASNSKRGLSPLHTDTQYF. The DNA is as follows: TGCAGTGCTAGCAATTCAAAGCGGGGCCTCAGTCCCCTGCACACAGATACGCAGTATTTT.